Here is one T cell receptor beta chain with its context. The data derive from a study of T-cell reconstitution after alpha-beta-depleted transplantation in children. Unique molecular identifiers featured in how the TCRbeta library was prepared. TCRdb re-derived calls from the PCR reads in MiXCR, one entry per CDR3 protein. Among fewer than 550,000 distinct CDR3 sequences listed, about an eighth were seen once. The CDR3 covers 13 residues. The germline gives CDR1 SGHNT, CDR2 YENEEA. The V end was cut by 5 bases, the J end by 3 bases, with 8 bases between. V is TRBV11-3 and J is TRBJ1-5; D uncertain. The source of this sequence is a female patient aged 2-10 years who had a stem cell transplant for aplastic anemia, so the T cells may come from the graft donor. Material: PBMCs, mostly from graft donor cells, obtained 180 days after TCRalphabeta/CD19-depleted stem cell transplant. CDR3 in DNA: TGTGCCAGCAGCCGGTCGTACAATCAGCCCCAGCATTTT. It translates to CASSRSYNQPQHF.